The 11 T cell receptor beta chains below all came from one sample that was sequenced in a study of blood T cell repertoires in COVID-19. Clones were read by immunoSEQ multiplex PCR, and TCRdb kept only the in-frame ones, dropping some. The table shows about 310,000 clones, with roughly 90% occurring only once. The sequencing sample was made of PBMCs or T cells enriched from blood (not recorded which). These receptors all stem from a woman under 30 who had recovered from COVID-19.

This clone appeared a single time. The chain joins TRBV9 to TRBJ2-1; TRBD2 agrees at 10 bases. Germline CDR1 and CDR2: SGDLS and YYNGEE. The V gene end was trimmed by 3 bases and the J gene end by 8 bases; junction bases not matched to a gene: 11. The CDR3 extends over 16 amino acids. The CDR3 coding sequence is TGTGCCAGCAGCGCCCAACTAGCGGGAACGTCCGATGAGCAGTTCTTC. As protein: CASSAQLAGTSDEQFF.

The V and J genes are TRBV6-2 or TRBV6-3 and TRBJ2-1; TRBD2 agrees at 7 bases. V shed 5 bases, J shed 7 bases, and the junction held 11 bases outside the gene matches. Germline V lookup: CDR1 MNHEY, CDR2 SVGEGT. CDR3 length: 15 residues. The CDR3 DNA sequence: TGTGCCAGCAGTCCCAGCGGGGCGGGGGTTAATGAGCAGTTCTTC. Protein: CASSPSGAGVNEQFF.

The chain carries TRBV28 and TRBJ2-2; 8 bases are shared with TRBD1. Trimming removed 4 bases from V and 0 bases from J; junction bases left unmatched: 7. The CDR3 extends over 17 amino acids. Germline V CDR1 and CDR2: MDHEN, SYDVKM. CDR3 DNA: TGTGCCAGCAGTTCACGGACAGGGACGACGAACACCGGGGAGCTGTTTTTT. This codes for CASSSRTGTTNTGELFF.

This clone has just one count. The chain combines TRBV9 with TRBJ1-1; 7 bases agree with TRBD1. J gave up 6 bases and V 0 bases, and 5 bases lay outside the gene matches. The germline CDR1 and CDR2 sequences are SGDLS and YYNGEE. The CDR3 is 14 amino acids. Here the CDR3 reads CASSVAYRGAEAFF. The CDR3 DNA reads as TGTGCCAGCAGCGTAGCCTACAGGGGAGCTGAAGCTTTCTTT.

The CDR3 DNA follows: TGTAGGGCGGGAGGGTCCTACAATGAGCAGTTCTTC. Translation: CRAGGSYNEQFF. J is TRBJ2-1 and V is TRBV28, with TRBD2 matching 9 bases. The CDR3 is made up of 12 amino acids. Germline CDR1 reads MDHEN; CDR2 reads SYDVKM.

J is TRBJ1-2 and V is TRBV6-5; TRBD1 matches at 7 bases. Germline V gene lookup returns CDR1 MNHEY and CDR2 SVGAGI. The CDR3 is 15 residues long. The V gene end was trimmed by 7 bases and the J gene end by 5 bases; junction bases not matched to a gene: 13. CDR3 DNA: TGTGCCAGCACACGCGCCGGGACAGACCTTTATGGCTACACCTTC. Amino acid sequence: CASTRAGTDLYGYTF.

V and J are TRBV6-2 or TRBV6-3 and TRBJ2-2; 9 bases agree with TRBD2. The germline CDR1 and CDR2 sequences are MNHEY and SVGEGT. J lost 3 bases, V lost 2 bases, and 10 bases had no gene match. This CDR3 spans 18 amino acids. CDR3 loop: CASSYGGGRAEYTGELFF. CDR3 nucleotides: TGTGCCAGCAGTTACGGGGGCGGGAGGGCCGAATACACCGGGGAGCTGTTTTTT.

The chain joins TRBV28 to TRBJ2-3; D may be TRBD2 (7 bases). Between the trimmed V and J ends, which lost 5 bases and 2 bases, there was a span of 14 bases. There are 15 residues in the CDR3. In germline, CDR1 is MDHEN, CDR2 SYDVKM. CDR3 DNA sequence: TGTGCCAGCAGTCCCGTCCGGGGGGCCACAGATACGCAGTATTTT. It translates to CASSPVRGATDTQYF.

V and J are TRBV4-3 and TRBJ1-4; no clear D. The germline gives CDR1 LGHNA, CDR2 YSLEER. The CDR3 is made up of 17 amino acids. Trimming left V 3 bases short and J 0 bases short, with 14 bases between. CDR3 residues: CASSHGEGGATNEKLFF. DNA of the CDR3: TGCGCCAGCAGCCACGGGGAGGGAGGCGCAACTAATGAAAAACTGTTTTTT.

The genes are TRBV28 and TRBJ1-2, with TRBD1 matching over 7 bases. This CDR3 has 15 residues. With 7 bases clipped from V and 0 bases from J, the junction kept 8 bases outside the gene matches. Germline values: CDR1 MDHEN, CDR2 SYDVKM. This chain's CDR3 is CASIETGIANYGYTF. The CDR3 DNA is TGTGCCAGCATCGAGACAGGGATTGCTAACTATGGCTACACCTTC.

This clone appeared a few times. The rearrangement joins TRBV4-3 to TRBJ1-4, with D maybe TRBD1 (6 bases). Germline assignment: CDR1 LGHNA and CDR2 YSLEER. Between the trimmed V and J ends, which lost 0 bases and 7 bases, there was a span of 12 bases. The CDR3 is 15 residues long. As DNA, the CDR3 is TGCGCCAGCAGCCAAGAGCCAGGGGTTGGTGAAAAACTGTTTTTT. Translation: CASSQEPGVGEKLFF.